This T cell receptor (beta chain) derives from a study of glioma-infiltrating T cells. Findings of the study overall: Tissue-blood divergence was below expectation in non-neoplastic patients, above in gliomas. CDR3 overlap between tissue and blood was very small.

Germline V gene data show CDR1 as ENHRY and CDR2 as SYGVKD. V lost 7 bases to trimming and J lost 0 bases, with 8 bases between them. This CDR3 spans 13 amino acids. The iRepertoire nested amplicon-rescue multiplex PCR amplified TCR alpha and beta CDR3s from RNA. For one-step reverse transcription and amplification, 100-400 ng of tissue mRNA or PBMC total RNA was used. TCRdb re-called the multiplex PCR reads through MiXCR, storing one row per CDR3 protein. The sample contains about 140,000 distinct CDR3 sequences, about two fifths of which appear only once. This clonotype was recorded many times. Its antigen is not identified.

The sequence derives from a human donor with low-grade glioma or glioblastoma, undergoing nonglioma brain surgery, or in good health (not recorded which). The source material was glioma tissue, nonneoplastic brain tissue, or PBMCs (not recorded which). The gene calls are TRBV10-3 and TRBJ2-3; the D is unclear. The CDR3 here is CAIKTRSTDTQYF. DNA of the CDR3: TGTGCCATCAAGACCCGAAGCACAGATACGCAGTATTTT.